The 20 T cell receptor beta chains below all came from one sample that was sequenced in a study of human T cells and chemical hapten exposure. Time point noted: patch test 2, 6 weeks after DPC sensitization. Treatment: therapeutic diphenylcyclopropenone sensitization with weekly scalp DPC. Each CDR3 protein gets one entry after TCRdb re-called the RACE reads with MiXCR. The sample records tens of thousands of distinct CDR3 sequences, about 8% being singletons. Sample: whole blood, taken in connection with sensitization to the hapten diphenylcyclopropenone (DPC). Receptors were obtained from a woman between 50 and 59 years old with alopecia areata. Some clones in this sample may be carry-over from other donors' samples.

The CDR3 bases are TGTGCCAGCAGTTCGGGGATCGGGAGGGTCACAGATACGCAGTATTTT. It yields the protein CASSSGIGRVTDTQYF. This chain joins TRBV7-2 and TRBJ2-3; 8 bases are a match to TRBD2. CDR1 and CDR2 from the germline V gene are SGHTA and FQGNSA. The CDR3 is 16 residues long. The V segment lost 6 bases and the J segment 2 bases; nucleotides outside the gene matches: 10.

V gene TRBV24-1 combines with J gene TRBJ2-5; TRBD1 agrees at 7 bases. V was pared by 4 bases and J by 1 base, with 14 bases of the junction left unmatched. The CDR3 has 18 amino acids. The germline V gene encodes CDR1 KGHDR and CDR2 SFDVKD. The CDR3 coding sequence is TGTGCCACCAGTGACCATCCTCCACAGGGGCCACTCCAAGAGACCCAGTACTTC. The encoded protein is CATSDHPPQGPLQETQYF.

In this sample, this clonotype turned up a few times. The chain uses TRBV4-1 and TRBJ1-5; no clear D gene. In germline, CDR1 is MGHRA, CDR2 YSYEKL. Trimming stripped 0 bases from V and 1 base from J, with 7 bases between. CDR3 length equals 15 residues. The CDR3, as DNA: TGCGCCAGCAGCCAAGATACCTGGAGCAATCAGCCCCAGCATTTT. Its protein product is CASSQDTWSNQPQHF.

V usage is TRBV12-5 and J usage is TRBJ1-1; D gene ambiguous. V dropped 6 bases and J dropped 1 base, with 6 bases sitting between them. Germline CDR1 and CDR2: LGHNT and FRNRAP. The CDR3 is made up of 12 amino acids. As DNA, the CDR3 is TGTGCTAGTGGGGAGGGGAACACTGAAGCTTTCTTT. This encodes CASGEGNTEAFF.

This clonotype was picked up a small number of times. This chain uses TRBV10-1 with TRBJ2-1; D might be TRBD1 or TRBD2, each matching 5 bases. The germline V gene has CDR1 WNHNN and CDR2 SYGVQD (reference sequence). The CDR3 contains 12 residues. V was clipped by 6 bases and J by 5 bases, with 8 bases between them. CDR3 in DNA: TGCGCCAGCAGCCGGGGCGACAATGAGCAGTTCTTC. It yields the protein CASSRGDNEQFF.

This clonotype was seen a handful of times. CDR3 nucleotide sequence: TGTGCCAGCAGTGATGGACAGGGCAACACCGGGGAGCTGTTTTTT. Residues: CASSDGQGNTGELFF. V gene TRBV6-5 combines with J gene TRBJ2-2; TRBD1 agrees at 8 bases. From germline, CDR1 is MNHEY and CDR2 SVGAGI. V shed 5 bases and J 2 bases; nucleotides not matched to a gene: 4. CDR3 size: 15 residues.

This clonotype was recorded many times. The chain links TRBV20-1 to TRBJ1-1; TRBD1 matches at 10 bases. This CDR3 contains 15 residues. J was trimmed by 0 bases and V by 5 bases; bases with no gene match: 6. In germline, CDR1 is DFQATT, CDR2 SNEGSKA (reference sequence). The DNA for the CDR3 is TGCAGTGCTCGGGACAGGGGTGGCCTGAACACTGAAGCTTTCTTT. Protein sequence: CSARDRGGLNTEAFF.

The J gene is TRBJ2-1, the V gene TRBV14; 9 nucleotides line up with TRBD2. CDR1 is SGHDN, CDR2 FVKESK, per germline. The CDR3 runs 15 residues. V was clipped by 3 bases and J by 3 bases; unmatched bases: 3. CDR3 residues: CASSQSGGSYNEQFF. CDR3 in DNA: TGTGCCAGCAGCCAGAGCGGGGGGAGCTACAATGAGCAGTTCTTC.

The rearrangement links TRBV18 to TRBJ1-4; tentatively, D is TRBD1 (5 bases). Per germline, CDR1 KGHSH and CDR2 LQKENI. This CDR3 is built from 15 residues. Deletions cut 3 bases from V and 0 bases from J, with 8 bases between. The CDR3 here is CASSPGATTNEKLFF. The CDR3, as DNA: TGTGCCAGCTCACCCGGGGCGACAACTAATGAAAAACTGTTTTTT.

This sequence joins TRBV19 and TRBJ2-1; 7 nucleotides match TRBD2. The CDR3 contains 13 residues. Germline lookup yields CDR1 LNHDA and CDR2 SQIVND (reference sequence). V dropped 6 bases and J dropped 7; count of bases not matched to a gene: 6. The CDR3 reads CASSLPGLNEQFF. In DNA, the CDR3 is TGTGCCAGTAGCCTCCCGGGACTAAATGAGCAGTTCTTC.

The rearrangement uses TRBV6-6 and TRBJ1-1; TRBD1 matches 9 bases. Looked up from germline, CDR1 is MNHNY and CDR2 is SVGAGI (reference sequence). Unmatched junction bases numbered 3, after V lost 7 bases and J lost 6 bases. The CDR3 consists of 12 residues. This chain's CDR3 is CASTDRGAEAFF. Here the CDR3 DNA reads TGTGCCAGCACCGACAGGGGGGCTGAAGCTTTCTTT.

This clonotype turned up a few times. The chain carries TRBV3-1 and TRBJ2-2; D is unclear. The CDR3 has 17 amino acids. V was pared by 5 bases and J by 2 bases, with 18 bases between. Germline CDR1 reads LGHDT; CDR2 reads YNNKEL (reference sequence). CDR3 nucleotides: TGTGCCAGCAGCTCCTCTCACCGAGACTCCAACACCGGGGAGCTGTTTTTT. This gives the protein CASSSSHRDSNTGELFF.

At least ten counts were recorded for this clonotype. The chain is built from TRBV18 and TRBJ1-1; a weak D match, TRBD1 (5 bases). Germline CDR1 is KGHSH and CDR2 is LQKENI. Trimming cost V 3 bases and J 6 bases, with 14 bases left between them. There are 14 residues in the CDR3. CDR3 in DNA: TGTGCCAGCTCACCTAGGGGACTGAAAGCTGAAGCTTTCTTT. The encoded protein is CASSPRGLKAEAFF.

The chain links TRBV6-2 or TRBV6-3 to TRBJ1-1; D is perhaps TRBD1 (6 bases). There are 15 residues in the CDR3. Germline V gives CDR1 MNHEY, CDR2 SVGEGT. V gave up 4 bases and J gave up 2 bases, with 14 bases separating them. The CDR3 DNA sequence: TGTGCCAGCAGTTTATTTGGACAGACAAACACTGAAGCTTTCTTT. It specifies CASSLFGQTNTEAFF.

This clonotype has only a few counts. This chain connects TRBV5-4 to TRBJ2-7; TRBD2 might be the D (6 bases). The germline CDR1 and CDR2 sequences are SGHNT and YYREEE (reference sequence). There are 14 residues in the CDR3. V shed 0 bases and J shed 2 bases, with 9 bases lying between them. The CDR3 loop is CASSLDGGTYEQYF. The DNA of the CDR3 is TGTGCCAGCAGCTTGGATGGCGGGACCTACGAGCAGTACTTC.

The chain recombines TRBV19 with TRBJ1-3, with 8 bases lining up with TRBD1. CDR3 size: 17 residues. J gave up 2 bases and V 6 bases, and 12 bases lay outside the gene matches. Germline V gives CDR1 LNHDA, CDR2 SQIVND (reference sequence). The CDR3 here is CASSAPRRTGTGNTIYF. Here the CDR3 DNA reads TGTGCCAGTAGCGCTCCACGTCGGACAGGGACTGGAAACACCATATATTTT.

This clonotype was picked up many times. The chain combines TRBV4-2 with TRBJ1-6; D not certain. This CDR3 comprises 15 residues. V was cut by 0 bases and J by 6 bases, with 9 bases left in between. Germline loops: CDR1 LGHNA, CDR2 YNFKEQ. This chain's CDR3 is CASSQDKSSNSPLHF. The DNA of the CDR3 is TGTGCCAGCAGCCAAGACAAGAGCTCTAATTCACCCCTCCACTTT.

This clonotype was seen ten or more times. V usage is TRBV12-3 or TRBV12-4 and J usage is TRBJ2-7, with D possibly matching TRBD1 (5 bases). Trimming cost V 4 bases and J 6 bases, with 7 bases left between them. The CDR3 spans 11 residues. The CDR3 nucleotides are TGTGCCAGCAGTTCAGGGCTCGAGCAGTACTTC. Its translation is CASSSGLEQYF.

The V call is TRBV7-8, the J call TRBJ2-1; D not certain. Germline-derived CDR1 and CDR2 are SGHVS and FQNEAQ. With 0 bases removed from V and 6 bases from J, the gap between germline ends came to 9 bases. The CDR3 covers 14 residues. CDR3 sequence reads: CASSLATLGNEQFF. For the CDR3, the DNA is TGTGCCAGCAGCTTAGCGACGCTCGGCAATGAGCAGTTCTTC.

For this clonotype: It may be a read error: a sequence one base away is much more abundant. V usage is TRBV9 and J usage is TRBJ2-1, with no clear D. Germline loops: CDR1 SGDLS, CDR2 YYNGEE. This CDR3 has 18 amino acids. Trimming pared 4 bases from V and 1 base from J, leaving 21 bases between. CDR3 DNA: TGTGCCAGCAGCAGACGCCCCTTAGACCCGAGATCCTACAATGAGCAGTTCTTC. Protein sequence: CASSRRPLDPRSYNEQFF.